This TCR beta chain was documented in a study of blood T cell repertoires in COVID-19. The germline CDR1 and CDR2 sequences are LGHNA and YNFKEQ. V was trimmed by 0 bases and J by 2 bases, leaving 19 bases between them. The CDR3 spans 19 residues. The repertoire was sequenced with immunoSEQ multiplex PCR; TCRdb's copy has only in-frame clones and lacks some. Among 350,000 to 400,000 clones listed, 89% were seen once. This rearrangement joins TRBV4-2 to TRBJ1-4; D possibly corresponds to TRBD1 (5 bases). Source material: peripheral blood. The sequence was collected from a woman in her thirties with COVID-19, enrolled during active disease. CDR3 sequence reads: CASSQDTQTWGSTNEKLFF. CDR3 sequence (DNA): TGTGCCAGCAGCCAAGATACGCAAACGTGGGGCAGTACTAATGAAAAACTGTTTTTT.